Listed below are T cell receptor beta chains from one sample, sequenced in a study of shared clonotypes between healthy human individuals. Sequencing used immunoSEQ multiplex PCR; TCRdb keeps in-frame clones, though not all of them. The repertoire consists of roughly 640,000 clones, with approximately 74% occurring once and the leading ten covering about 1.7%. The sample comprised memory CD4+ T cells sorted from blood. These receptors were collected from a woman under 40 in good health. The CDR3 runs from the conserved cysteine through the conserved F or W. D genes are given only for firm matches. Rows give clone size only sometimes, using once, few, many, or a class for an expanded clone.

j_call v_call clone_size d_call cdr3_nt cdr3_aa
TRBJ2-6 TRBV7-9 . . TGTGCCAGCAGCTATCCTATAACGGGTGGGGCCAACGTCCTGACTTTC CASSYPITGGANVLTF
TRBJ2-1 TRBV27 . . TGTGCCAGCAGTAGACTAGGAGCCTTCCTCTCCTACAATGAGCAGTTCTTC CASSRLGAFLSYNEQFF
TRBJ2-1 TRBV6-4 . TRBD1 TGTGCCAGCAGTGACAGGGTCGTAGCGGGACAGGGGGAGCAGTTCTTC CASSDRVVAGQGEQFF
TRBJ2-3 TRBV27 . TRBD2 TGTGCCAGCAGTTTCCTAGCGGGAGGGGCAGATACGCAGTATTTT CASSFLAGGADTQYF
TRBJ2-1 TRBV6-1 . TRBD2 TGTGCCAGCAGTGAAGGGACTAGCGATCTGAATGAGCAGTTCTTC CASSEGTSDLNEQFF
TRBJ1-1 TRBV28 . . TGTGCCAGCAGTTTATGGGTGACGAACACTGAAGCTTTCTTT CASSLWVTNTEAFF
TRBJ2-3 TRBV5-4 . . TGTGCCACTACAGGGATGGGCACAGATACGCAGTATTTT CATTGMGTDTQYF
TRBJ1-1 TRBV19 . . TGTGCCAGTAGTGTCACCCAATACGCTGAAGCTTTCTTT CASSVTQYAEAFF
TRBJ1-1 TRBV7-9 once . TGTGCCAGCAGCACCCAAGGCACTGAAGCTTTCTTT CASSTQGTEAFF
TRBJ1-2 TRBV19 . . TGTGCCAGTAGTATGGGCAGCCTCCTTAACTATGGCTACACCTTC CASSMGSLLNYGYTF
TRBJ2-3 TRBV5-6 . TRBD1 TGTGCCAGCAGAGACAGGGCGCTCCCAGATACGCAGTATTTT CASRDRALPDTQYF
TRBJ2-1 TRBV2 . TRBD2 TGTGCCAGCAGGGGACTAGCGGGAGGTAGGAATGAGCAGTTCTTC CASRGLAGGRNEQFF
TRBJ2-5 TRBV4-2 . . TGTGCCAGCAGCCCCCCCGGGCTGGAGACCCAGTACTTC CASSPPGLETQYF
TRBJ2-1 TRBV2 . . TGTGCCAGCAGCAAAGAGTCGGTATTAGGTCGTGAGCAGTTCTTC CASSKESVLGREQFF
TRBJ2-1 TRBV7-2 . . TGTGCCAGCAGCGCCTCGATTGCGGGATACAATGAGCAGTTCTTC CASSASIAGYNEQFF